This entry lists 14 T cell receptor beta chains sequenced from one sample in a study of PD-1 blockade in classical Hodgkin lymphoma. Generated by immunoSEQ multiplex PCR, the TCRdb table keeps only in-frame clones and is missing some. This table holds tens of thousands of clones, about 90% found once. Time point here: cycle 4 day 1 (C4D1), after more than five weeks of nivolumab. No patient escaped relapse after autologous stem cell transplantation, and brentuximab vedotin exposure varied. The sequencing here drew on peripheral blood mononuclear cells (PBMCs), taken before the fourth cycle of nivolumab. The receptors here all came from a human donor with classical Hodgkin lymphoma.

V and J are TRBV5-1 and TRBJ1-5; D ambiguous. The CDR3 loop spans 13 amino acids. Trimming took 0 bases from V and 7 from J, leaving 8 bases between them. Germline CDR1 reads SGHRS; CDR2 reads YFSETQ. DNA of the CDR3: TGCGCCAGCAGCTTGGGATCTGACCAGCCCCAGCATTTT. The encoded protein is CASSLGSDQPQHF.

This chain links TRBV11-2 with TRBJ1-4, with D unclear. From germline, CDR1 is SGHAT and CDR2 FQNNGV. The CDR3 is made up of 19 amino acids. Trimming stripped 0 bases from V and 0 bases from J, with 17 bases between. The CDR3 protein is CASSLDKVLRVATNEKLFF. CDR3 sequence (DNA): TGTGCCAGCAGCTTAGATAAGGTTCTCCGAGTTGCAACTAATGAAAAACTGTTTTTT.

The rearrangement joins TRBV2 to TRBJ1-2; D remains unclear. The CDR3 extends over 12 amino acids. Per germline, CDR1 SNHLY and CDR2 FYNNEI. V lost 1 base and J 5 bases, leaving 5 bases between the germline ends. This chain's CDR3 is CASSEGEYGYTF. The CDR3 DNA follows: TGTGCCAGCAGTGAAGGAGAGTATGGCTACACCTTC.

J is TRBJ2-7 and V is TRBV7-9; tentatively, D is TRBD1 (5 bases). The CDR3 spans 14 residues. Trimming cost V 5 bases and J 3 bases, with 14 bases left between them. In germline, CDR1 is SEHNR, CDR2 FQNEAQ (reference sequence). The CDR3 region is CASSPSRTNYEQYF. The CDR3 bases are TGTGCCAGCAGCCCTAGTCGGACAAACTACGAGCAGTACTTC.

V is TRBV2 and J is TRBJ2-1; D call uncertain. The CDR3 loop spans 10 amino acids. The germline V gene has CDR1 SNHLY and CDR2 FYNNEI. The V gene lost 8 bases and the J gene lost 6 bases, with 5 bases spanning the gap. The chain's CDR3 is CASLGNEQFF. The CDR3 DNA reads as TGTGCCAGCTTGGGCAATGAGCAGTTCTTC.

The genes are TRBV6-1 and TRBJ1-5; D not certain. Germline loops: CDR1 MNHNS, CDR2 SASEGT. The length of the CDR3 is 17 residues. V was shortened by 2 bases and J by 0 bases, with 14 bases between the two germline ends. In DNA, the CDR3 is TGTGCCAGCAGTGAACGGCCCCCAAGTTTTAGCAATCAGCCCCAGCATTTT. This gives the protein CASSERPPSFSNQPQHF.

The genes are TRBV11-2 and TRBJ2-7; 7 positions agree with TRBD1. J lost 5 bases, V lost 5 bases, and 6 bases had no gene match. This CDR3 has 13 residues. Germline lookup yields CDR1 SGHAT and CDR2 FQNNGV. CDR3 residues: CASSQGVANEQYF. CDR3 sequence (DNA): TGTGCCAGCAGCCAGGGGGTGGCGAACGAGCAGTACTTC. The variable domain in full, completed from reference TRBV11-2 and TRBJ2-7, reads EAGVAQSPRYKIIEKRQSVAFWCNPISGHATLYWYQQILGQGPKLLIQFQNNGVVDDSQLPKDRFSAERLKGVDSTLKIQPAKLEDSAVYLCASSQGVANEQYFGPGTRLTVT.

J is TRBJ2-3 and V is TRBV4-1, with unresolved D. The V gene's germline CDR1 is MGHRA and CDR2 YSYEKL. V lost 4 bases and J lost 0, with 14 bases in between. The CDR3 totals 16 residues. This CDR3 is CASSLPQGSSTDTQYF. The CDR3 nucleotides read TGCGCCAGCAGCCTCCCCCAAGGATCTAGCACAGATACGCAGTATTTT.

The CDR3 reads CASSSELRHTSPLHF. CDR3 bases: TGCGCCAGCAGCTCAGAGCTCAGGCACACCTCACCCCTCCACTTT. This chain joins TRBV5-1 and TRBJ1-6, with D uncertain. The V and J ends lost 3 bases and 10 bases respectively, with 17 bases between them. This CDR3 has 15 residues. The germline V gene has CDR1 SGHRS and CDR2 YFSETQ.

This clone was seen only once. The rearrangement joins TRBV11-1 to TRBJ2-1; D possibly corresponds to TRBD1 (5 bases). Germline V gene sequence: CDR1 SGHAT, CDR2 FQDESV (reference sequence). V gave up 4 bases and J gave up 3 bases, with 13 bases separating them. This CDR3 has 15 amino acids. The CDR3 DNA reads TGTGCCAGCAGCTACGGGCAGGGCCTCTACAATGAGCAGTTCTTC. As protein: CASSYGQGLYNEQFF.

The V and J genes are TRBV5-1 and TRBJ2-2; possibly TRBD1 or TRBD2 for D (5 bases each). The V end lost 0 bases, the J end lost 3 bases, and 12 bases lay between the germline ends. The CDR3 totals 16 residues. Germline V gene data show CDR1 as SGHRS and CDR2 as YFSETQ. CDR3 in amino acids: CASSLAARGDTGELFF. The CDR3 DNA sequence: TGCGCCAGCAGCTTGGCCGCGCGAGGGGACACCGGGGAGCTGTTTTTT.

The V and J genes are TRBV6-6 and TRBJ2-7; TRBD1 matches at 9 bases. CDR1 is MNHNY, CDR2 SVGAGI, per germline (reference sequence). The CDR3 is made up of 15 amino acids. Unmatched junction bases numbered 10, after V lost 7 bases and J lost 3 bases. CDR3 sequence (DNA): TGTGCCAGCAAAGCCCCGCGGGACAGGGTCTACGAGCAGTACTTC. Residues: CASKAPRDRVYEQYF.

This clone has just a few counts. The gene calls are TRBV27 and TRBJ2-7, with TRBD1 matching 8 bases. The CDR3 loop spans 14 amino acids. V shed 6 bases and J 4 bases; nucleotides not matched to a gene: 8. The germline V gene encodes CDR1 MNHEY and CDR2 SMNVEV (reference sequence). CDR3 in DNA: TGTGCCAGCAGGGGGGGACAGGCGGATTACGAGCAGTACTTC. Its protein is CASRGGQADYEQYF.

V usage is TRBV9 and J usage is TRBJ2-3, with unresolved D. The V end lost 0 bases, the J end lost 5 bases, and 7 bases lay between the germline ends. Per germline, CDR1 SGDLS and CDR2 YYNGEE. The CDR3 is made up of 13 amino acids. CDR3 DNA: TGTGCCAGCAGCGTAGGGAGTGAAGATACGCAGTATTTT. Its protein product is CASSVGSEDTQYF.